Listed below are T cell receptor beta chains from one sample, sequenced in a study of blood T cell repertoires in COVID-19. This table comes from immunoSEQ multiplex PCR, and its TCRdb copy is limited to in-frame clones, with some not included. Altogether about 83,000 clones are present, about 90% being singletons, with the ten largest covering approximately 46%. The sequenced sample consisted of peripheral blood. Every receptor here comes from a human donor in a cohort sampled during active COVID-19. Each CDR3 is given with its conserved first and last residue.

v_call: TRBV4-3
j_call: TRBJ1-5
cdr3_aa: CASSQDLSGAGQPQHF

v_call: TRBV9
j_call: TRBJ2-1
cdr3_aa: CASSVSQRSYNEQFF

v_call: TRBV5-6
j_call: TRBJ2-3
cdr3_aa: CASSTTRVRTDTQYF

v_call: TRBV19
j_call: TRBJ1-3
cdr3_aa: CASSTGQGAAGNTIYF

v_call: TRBV4-3
j_call: TRBJ2-1
cdr3_aa: CASRGGSYNEQFF

v_call: TRBV7-6
j_call: TRBJ2-7
cdr3_aa: CASSLLTGNAYEQYF

v_call: TRBV14
j_call: TRBJ2-7
cdr3_aa: CASSQTPGQGSYEQYF

v_call: TRBV5-1
j_call: TRBJ2-1
cdr3_aa: CASSLGLAGAKGVF

v_call: TRBV10-3
j_call: TRBJ2-7
cdr3_aa: CAISESFDRAYEQYF

v_call: TRBV5-6
j_call: TRBJ2-5
cdr3_aa: CASSILDRDQETQYF

v_call: TRBV7-9
j_call: TRBJ1-6
cdr3_aa: CASSLQGATPLHF

v_call: TRBV7-9
j_call: TRBJ2-5
cdr3_aa: CASSPGGAGGRETQYF

v_call: TRBV12-3/TRBV12-4
j_call: TRBJ1-2
cdr3_aa: CASSLGLDGYTF

v_call: TRBV3-1/TRBV3-2
j_call: TRBJ1-4
cdr3_aa: CASSQVAGLVEF

v_call: TRBV28
j_call: TRBJ1-2
cdr3_aa: CASSPNAPGIYGYTF

v_call: TRBV5-1
j_call: TRBJ2-7
cdr3_aa: CASSLVGGEQYF

v_call: TRBV5-1
j_call: TRBJ2-1
cdr3_aa: CASSILSGEVNEQFF

v_call: TRBV12-3/TRBV12-4
j_call: TRBJ1-1
cdr3_aa: CASKQGIITEAFF

v_call: TRBV7-2
j_call: TRBJ2-5
cdr3_aa: CASRFFIGGGGVETQYF

v_call: TRBV28
j_call: TRBJ2-5
cdr3_aa: CASRWDLQETQYF

v_call: TRBV29-1
j_call: TRBJ2-5
cdr3_aa: CSVGERGLETQYF

v_call: TRBV7-9
j_call: TRBJ2-5
cdr3_aa: CASSASSGGAKETQYF

v_call: TRBV19
j_call: TRBJ1-4
cdr3_aa: CASSITGDREKLFF

v_call: TRBV29-1
j_call: TRBJ1-2
cdr3_aa: CSVRGTDYGYTF

v_call: TRBV11-2
j_call: TRBJ1-2
cdr3_aa: CASSLESGSSGYTF

v_call: TRBV12-3/TRBV12-4
j_call: TRBJ1-2
cdr3_aa: CASNSGGYGYTF

v_call: TRBV25-1
j_call: TRBJ1-1
cdr3_aa: CASSNTFTGGRRTEAFF

v_call: TRBV4-1
j_call: TRBJ1-2
cdr3_aa: CASSRDRTGNYGYTF

v_call: TRBV7-6
j_call: TRBJ2-3
cdr3_aa: CASSTYFDTQYF

v_call: TRBV30
j_call: TRBJ1-1
cdr3_aa: CAWIPTGVTEAFF

v_call: TRBV4-1
j_call: TRBJ1-4
cdr3_aa: CASSHDRVNEKLFF

v_call: TRBV11-3
j_call: TRBJ2-3
cdr3_aa: CASSSQAGTGLPDTQYF

v_call: TRBV12-3/TRBV12-4
j_call: TRBJ2-7
cdr3_aa: CASSLAEYEQYF

v_call: TRBV6-5
j_call: TRBJ2-5
cdr3_aa: CASSYSGGLIQETQYF

v_call: TRBV28
j_call: TRBJ1-1
cdr3_aa: CASSFGSNTEAFF

v_call: TRBV6-1
j_call: TRBJ1-4
cdr3_aa: CASSFRIGNEKLFF

v_call: TRBV18
j_call: TRBJ2-3
cdr3_aa: CASSQGHTDTQYF

v_call: TRBV11-1
j_call: TRBJ2-7
cdr3_aa: CASSLSTGSAYEQYF

v_call: TRBV5-1
j_call: TRBJ2-5
cdr3_aa: CASSLGWRLGEETQYF

v_call: TRBV9
j_call: TRBJ2-2
cdr3_aa: CASSVGGLAGVTGELFF

v_call: TRBV5-1
j_call: TRBJ1-1
cdr3_aa: CASSLVGGGITEAFF

v_call: TRBV5-1
j_call: TRBJ2-3
cdr3_aa: CASSSTGRGSTDTQYF

v_call: TRBV4-2
j_call: TRBJ1-5
cdr3_aa: CASSQEGGAVPPQHF

v_call: TRBV15
j_call: TRBJ2-4
cdr3_aa: CATSRDPPVFQYF

v_call: TRBV6-4
j_call: TRBJ1-2
cdr3_aa: CASSASRGANYGYTF

v_call: TRBV9
j_call: TRBJ2-3
cdr3_aa: CASSVLQGETDTQYF

v_call: TRBV3-1/TRBV3-2
j_call: TRBJ2-7
cdr3_aa: CASSPTPGGSEQYF

v_call: TRBV27
j_call: TRBJ1-1
cdr3_aa: CASSSSWTGSVPEAFF

v_call: TRBV28
j_call: TRBJ1-2
cdr3_aa: CASSLLTNYGYTF

v_call: TRBV9
j_call: TRBJ1-1
cdr3_aa: CASSVAAGTEAFF

v_call: TRBV5-1
j_call: TRBJ2-7
cdr3_aa: CASSFTGEGDYEQYF

v_call: TRBV12-5
j_call: TRBJ2-1
cdr3_aa: CASGPLQGAVQGGEQFF

v_call: TRBV18
j_call: TRBJ1-1
cdr3_aa: CASSPTPQMNTEAFF

v_call: TRBV6-5
j_call: TRBJ2-7
cdr3_aa: CASSYSPTGSYEQYF

v_call: TRBV6-5
j_call: TRBJ1-1
cdr3_aa: CASSYPGWGGFF

v_call: TRBV7-9
j_call: TRBJ1-5
cdr3_aa: CASSLIGQPQHF